This TCR beta chain was identified in a study of long-term antiretroviral therapy in people with HIV. Sequencing relied on immunoSEQ assay v3.0, run at survey level. The method was immunoSEQ multiplex PCR; TCRdb's version includes in-frame clones alone and lacks a portion of them. The sample lists about 35,000 clones, roughly 80% occurring once. Sampling of each donor yielded at least one pre-ART PBMC sample and at least two post-ART PBMC samples. United States facilities provided treatment to all participants with HIV. This clone appeared a single time. The antigen remains undetermined. Study-wide findings and caveats: Blood dating 2004 to 2017 may reflect older ART regimens.

The ends were cut back, 5 bases at V and 0 bases at J, with 14 bases in the middle. In germline, CDR1 is SEHNR, CDR2 FQNEAQ (reference sequence). The CDR3 length is 16 residues. V usage is TRBV7-9 and J usage is TRBJ2-1, with a tentative D call TRBD1 (6 bases). The receptor was isolated from a man aged 18 to 29 with HIV. The sample was unsorted PBMCs, taken 0.3 years after starting antiretroviral therapy. CDR3 DNA sequence: TGTGCCAGCAGCGCCAGAGAGGGGGTCTCCTACAATGAGCAGTTCTTC. Translation gives CASSAREGVSYNEQFF.